Listed below are T cell receptor beta chains from one sample, sequenced in a study of T-cell memory formation after mild COVID-19. Using its own MiXCR run on the 5' RACE reads, TCRdb lists one record per CDR3 protein. The sample includes some 100,000 distinct CDR3 sequences, roughly 10% of them seen just once. Sequencing was carried out using PBMCs or a T cell subset sorted from them (not recorded which). All receptors derive from a young man who had mild COVID-19 (a few samples of this study predate the infection). Cell type and time point are not known. The CDR3 runs from the conserved cysteine through the conserved F or W. A D gene is named only where the DNA matches it firmly. Expanded clones get a size class; other rows say once, few or many, or leave the size out.

d_call	v_call	clone_size	j_call	cdr3_aa	cdr3_nt
-	TRBV27	-	TRBJ1-2	CASSLSGDYYGYTF	TGTGCCAGCAGTTTATCTGGGGACTACTATGGCTACACCTTC
-	TRBV4-1	-	TRBJ1-5	CASSQERGGQPQHF	TGCGCCAGCAGCCAAGAAAGGGGAGGGCAGCCCCAGCATTTT
TRBD1	TRBV19	many	TRBJ2-3	CASSLAGTGSTDTQYF	TGTGCCAGTAGTCTCGCCGGGACAGGGAGCACAGATACGCAGTATTTT
-	TRBV6-5	-	TRBJ2-7	CASSYSGGSSYEQYF	TGTGCCAGCAGTTACTCGGGAGGATCCTCCTACGAGCAGTACTTC
-	TRBV30	many	TRBJ1-5	CAWSASPSLGPQHF	TGTGCCTGGAGTGCCTCGCCCTCGTTAGGGCCCCAGCATTTT
TRBD1	TRBV5-1	-	TRBJ1-1	CASSVGTGANTEAFF	TGCGCCAGCAGCGTCGGGACAGGGGCTAACACTGAAGCTTTCTTT
-	TRBV29-1	few	TRBJ2-7	CSVEYRGGHYEQYF	TGCAGCGTTGAGTACAGGGGAGGGCACTACGAGCAGTACTTC
-	TRBV9	-	TRBJ1-2	CASSLDPDSGAPDYGYTF	TGTGCCAGCAGCCTCGACCCCGATAGTGGGGCGCCGGACTATGGCTACACCTTC
TRBD1	TRBV12-3/TRBV12-4	-	TRBJ2-5	CASSAPGQGPQETQYF	TGTGCCAGCAGCGCACCCGGACAGGGACCCCAAGAGACCCAGTACTTC
TRBD1	TRBV5-5	few	TRBJ1-5	CASSLWGGGVNQPQHF	TGTGCCAGCAGCCTTTGGGGAGGGGGCGTCAATCAGCCCCAGCATTTT
TRBD2	TRBV6-5	-	TRBJ2-3	CASSYGGLAADTQYF	TGTGCCAGCAGTTACGGGGGACTAGCCGCAGATACGCAGTATTTT
-	TRBV9	-	TRBJ1-1	CASSPRTGNTEAFF	TGTGCCAGCAGCCCCCGGACGGGGAACACTGAAGCTTTCTTT
TRBD1	TRBV9	few	TRBJ1-1	CASSVAGGRNTEAFF	TGTGCCAGCAGCGTAGCAGGGGGGAGGAACACTGAAGCTTTCTTT
-	TRBV20-1	-	TRBJ1-1	CSARDGQNTEAFF	TGCAGTGCTAGAGATGGACAGAACACTGAAGCTTTCTTT
-	TRBV4-2	few	TRBJ2-1	CASSPTGFEQFF	TGTGCCAGCAGCCCGACAGGATTTGAGCAGTTCTTC
-	TRBV9	-	TRBJ2-2	CASSVLGTGELFF	TGTGCCAGCAGCGTGTTGGGAACCGGGGAGCTGTTTTTT
-	TRBV6-1	few	TRBJ2-1	CASSEFYEQFF	TGTGCCAGCAGTGAGTTCTATGAGCAGTTCTTC
-	TRBV29-1	few	TRBJ2-7	CSAVDNSYEQYF	TGCAGCGCTGTTGACAACTCCTACGAGCAGTACTTC
TRBD2	TRBV20-1	few	TRBJ2-7	CSAKRPVAGRTYEQYF	TGCAGTGCTAAGAGACCCGTAGCGGGGAGGACCTACGAGCAGTACTTC
-	TRBV4-1	few	TRBJ2-2	CASSQDLAETSYTGELFF	TGCGCCAGCAGCCAAGATCTGGCGGAGACATCGTACACCGGGGAGCTGTTTTTT
TRBD2	TRBV12-3/TRBV12-4	many	TRBJ2-5	CASSSYIYPGREETQYF	TGTGCCAGCAGCTCGTATATTTACCCCGGGAGGGAGGAGACCCAGTACTTC
TRBD2	TRBV4-2	few	TRBJ2-1	CASSQEVAGGALQQFF	TGTGCCAGCAGCCAAGAGGTAGCGGGGGGGGCCTTACAGCAGTTCTTC